These 14 T cell receptor beta chains share one sample of origin, sequenced in a study of T cells in Graves' hyperthyroidism and ophthalmopathy. TCR beta CDR3 regions were amplified from RNA transcripts. During a first-round RT-PCR of the TCR CDR3, the HTBI primer set was used. TCRdb re-derived calls from the multiplex PCR reads in MiXCR, one entry per CDR3 protein. The data hold hundreds of thousands of distinct CDR3 sequences, with about 20% observed a single time. Sequenced: blood. These receptors were obtained from a man in his thirties or forties with Graves' ophthalmopathy.

This clonotype was picked up a small number of times. V gene TRBV20-1 combines with J gene TRBJ1-1; D uncertain. V was trimmed by 0 bases and J by 5 bases, leaving 7 bases between them. This CDR3 is built from 12 residues. CDR1 is DFQATT, CDR2 SNEGSKA, per germline (reference sequence). The CDR3: CSARDLGTEAFF. In nucleotides, the CDR3 is TGCAGTGCTAGAGATCTGGGTACTGAAGCTTTCTTT.

The sample holds a few counts of this clonotype. The V call is TRBV5-6, the J call TRBJ2-3; 7 bases are a match to TRBD2. Germline CDR1 and CDR2: SGHDT and YYEEEE. V gave up 1 base and J gave up 5 bases; unmatched junction bases: 7. The CDR3 spans 15 residues. DNA for the CDR3: TGTGCCAGCAGCTTGAGGGAGGGCCTGATAGATACGCAGTATTTT. Amino acid sequence: CASSLREGLIDTQYF.

As for this clonotype: A much larger clone is a single base away; this may be a read error. This chain uses TRBV20-1 with TRBJ2-7, with D perhaps TRBD2 (6 bases). The J call may be faulty, since TRBJ2-1 better matches the DNA end. This CDR3 spans 11 amino acids. Germline V lookup: CDR1 DFQATT, CDR2 SNEGSKA (reference sequence). Here the CDR3 reads CSAGTSYEQFF. Written as DNA, the CDR3 is TGCAGTGCCGGGACTTCCTACGAGCAGTTCTTC.

The V gene is TRBV6-1, the J gene TRBJ1-2, with unresolved D. Germline CDR1 reads MNHNS; CDR2 reads SASEGT. This CDR3 region has 13 residues. Between the trimmed V and J ends, which lost 2 bases and 3 bases, there was a span of 7 bases. The CDR3 sequence: CASSESTDYGYTF. DNA of the CDR3: TGTGCCAGCAGTGAAAGCACAGACTATGGCTACACCTTC.

J is TRBJ2-1 and V is TRBV19; tentative D call: TRBD2 (6 bases). This CDR3 comprises 15 residues. CDR1 LNHDA and CDR2 SQIVND come from the germline V gene (reference sequence). With 2 bases removed from V and 3 bases from J, the gap between germline ends came to 11 bases. DNA of the CDR3: TGTGCCAGTAGTATATGGGGGGTGGGCTACAATGAGCAGTTCTTC. Translated, it gives CASSIWGVGYNEQFF.

This clonotype was seen once. The chain links TRBV7-9 to TRBJ2-1, with D possibly being TRBD1 (6 bases). The V gene's germline CDR1 is SEHNR and CDR2 FQNEAQ (reference sequence). This CDR3 region has 16 residues. Trimming left V 5 bases short and J 4 bases short, with 18 bases between. The CDR3 coding sequence is TGTGCCAGCAGCCCAACAGGGTATGGGGTTTACAATGAGCAGTTCTTC. Protein product: CASSPTGYGVYNEQFF.

There are a few counts of this clonotype. V usage is TRBV7-9 and J usage is TRBJ1-4; a possible D gene is TRBD1 (5 bases). The CDR3 is 16 amino acids. The V end was cut by 3 bases, the J end by 3 bases, with 14 bases between. Germline CDR1 is SEHNR and CDR2 is FQNEAQ (reference sequence). The CDR3, as DNA: TGTGCCAGCAGCTTCCCCGCGACAGCGTCTAATGAAAAACTGTTTTTT. It codes for CASSFPATASNEKLFF.

This clonotype occurred many times. This chain links TRBV5-1 with TRBJ2-5; 10 bases are shared with TRBD2. The V segment lost 0 bases and the J segment 4 bases; nucleotides outside the gene matches: 6. Per the germline V gene, CDR1 is SGHRS and CDR2 is YFSETQ. The CDR3 consists of 16 residues. CDR3 sequence reads: CASSLEASGSLETQYF. The CDR3 DNA reads as TGCGCCAGCAGCTTGGAGGCTAGCGGGAGTTTAGAGACCCAGTACTTC.

This clonotype has only a few counts. V is TRBV27 and J is TRBJ2-7, with D maybe TRBD2 (6 bases). Germline CDR1 reads MNHEY; CDR2 reads SMNVEV (reference sequence). V gave up 3 bases and J gave up 7 bases, with 16 bases separating them. The CDR3 is made up of 14 amino acids. The CDR3 DNA reads as TGTGCCAGCAGTTTTTCAACGCGGGGCGGTGAGCAGTACTTC. This translates into CASSFSTRGGEQYF.

There are a few counts of this clonotype. The chain joins TRBV5-4 to TRBJ2-3, with unresolved D. The V end was cut by 8 bases, the J end by 4 bases, with 14 bases between. The CDR3 covers 13 residues. Germline CDR1 and CDR2: SGHNT and YYREEE (reference sequence). DNA of the CDR3: TGTGCCAGGTGGACGTACGGAGCAGATACGCAGTATTTT. This gives the protein CARWTYGADTQYF.

The rearrangement joins TRBV4-2 to TRBJ2-7, with 8 bases identical to TRBD2. The CDR3 has 14 residues. Germline lookup yields CDR1 LGHNA and CDR2 YNFKEQ. J was trimmed by 4 bases and V by 3 bases; bases with no gene match: 5. The chain's CDR3 is CASSQKAGVYEQYF. CDR3 nucleotide sequence: TGTGCCAGCAGCCAGAAAGCGGGAGTTTACGAGCAGTACTTC.

The chain employs TRBV6-2 or TRBV6-3 and TRBJ1-4; D may be TRBD1 (5 bases). Germline assignment: CDR1 MNHEY and CDR2 SVGEGT. The germline V and J ends were trimmed by 7 bases and 4 bases, with 16 bases remaining between them. The CDR3 loop spans 15 amino acids. CDR3 protein: CASNGRDSLNEKLFF. The CDR3 DNA reads as TGTGCCAGCAACGGACGAGACAGCCTTAATGAAAAACTGTTTTTT.

The V and J genes are TRBV20-1 and TRBJ2-3, with D possibly matching TRBD2 (6 bases). Germline CDR1 is DFQATT and CDR2 is SNEGSKA (reference sequence). The CDR3 extends over 14 amino acids. The V end lost 2 bases, the J end lost 0 bases, and 9 bases lay between the germline ends. The CDR3: CSARSSGSTDTQYF. CDR3 nucleotides: TGCAGTGCTAGATCGAGCGGGAGCACAGATACGCAGTATTTT.

Points on this clonotype: A read error may explain this, as a much larger clone is one base away. V is TRBV11-2 and J is TRBJ2-7, with 8 positions matching TRBD1. Losses at the gene ends were 4 bases for V and 6 bases for J; bases not matched to a gene: 11. This CDR3 region has 15 residues. Germline CDR1 and CDR2: SGHAT and FQNNGV. The chain's CDR3 is CASSSPGTGTCEQYF. CDR3 sequence (DNA): TGTGCCAGCAGCTCCCCCGGGACAGGTACCTGCGAGCAGTACTTC.